This T cell receptor (beta chain) was identified during a study of T cells in localized non-small cell lung cancer. Regarding the study as a whole: Adjacent lung exhibited a median of 57 among the 100 most abundant tumor clones. As only one tumor region underwent sequencing, heterogeneity remains possible.

Sequencing used immunoSEQ multiplex PCR; TCRdb keeps in-frame clones, though not all of them. Of 1,500 to 2,000 clones listed, 25% to 30% are singletons. A note on this clone: The antigen is not known.

In germline, CDR1 is MNHGY, CDR2 SAAAGT. V dropped 6 bases and J dropped 6 bases, with 18 bases sitting between them. This CDR3 contains 15 residues. The sample in question was normal lung tissue next to the tumor, obtained before any cancer treatment. The chain joins TRBV6-8 to TRBJ2-1; possible D gene TRBD1, 5 bases. The TCR sequence derives from a female donor older than 55 with stage I lung adenocarcinoma. CDR3: CASSSWGQGANEQFF. CDR3 DNA sequence: TGTGCCAGCAGCTCCTGGGGCCAGGGCGCCAATGAGCAGTTCTTC.